This entry lists 17 T cell receptor beta chains sequenced from one sample in a study of blood T cell repertoires in COVID-19. Measured with immunoSEQ multiplex PCR; TCRdb has only the in-frame clones, and not every one. The table has around 97,000 clones, roughly 90% seen once. The sample was peripheral blood. The receptor set was obtained from a woman aged 55 to 70 with acute or convalescent COVID-19.

The J gene is TRBJ1-1, the V gene TRBV18; the match to TRBD1 covers 7 bases. The J segment lost 1 base and the V segment lost 5 bases, leaving 4 bases of the junction unmatched. Germline values: CDR1 KGHSH, CDR2 LQKENI. This CDR3 contains 14 residues. Written as DNA, the CDR3 is TGTGCCAGCTCATCCCGGGACAGGAACACTGAAGCTTTCTTT. Translated: CASSSRDRNTEAFF. Full variable domain (outside the CDR3, taken from reference TRBV18 and TRBJ1-1): NAGVMQNPRHLVRRRGQEARLRCSPMKGHSHVYWYRQLPEEGLKFMVYLQKENIIDESGMPKERFSAEFPKEGPSILRIQQVVRGDSAAYFCASSSRDRNTEAFFGQGTRLTVV.

A single count supports this clone. V is TRBV12-3 or TRBV12-4 and J is TRBJ1-5; D is ambiguous. The germline V and J ends were trimmed by 6 bases and 4 bases, with 10 bases remaining between them. This CDR3 is built from 13 residues. CDR3 amino acids: CASSLTRNQPQHF. Here the CDR3 DNA reads TGTGCCAGCAGCCTGACAAGAAATCAGCCCCAGCATTTT.

This clone has only a few counts. CDR3 bases: TGTGCCAGCAGCCGGGACAGACCCTATGGCTACACCTTC. Amino acids: CASSRDRPYGYTF. The chain uses TRBV5-6 and TRBJ1-2; 7 bases are shared with TRBD1. V shed 4 bases, J shed 4 bases, and the junction held 4 bases outside the gene matches. Germline CDR1 reads SGHDT; CDR2 reads YYEEEE. This CDR3 region has 13 residues.

This rearrangement joins TRBV5-4 to TRBJ2-1; TRBD1 matches 8 bases. With 4 bases clipped from V and 9 bases from J, the junction kept 12 bases outside the gene matches. Germline values: CDR1 SGHNT, CDR2 YYREEE (reference sequence). There are 15 residues in the CDR3. DNA of the CDR3: TGTGCCAGCAGCCGGCAGGGGGCATTGGGTTTTGAGCAGTTCTTC. It codes for CASSRQGALGFEQFF.

The chain has TRBV6-5 and TRBJ2-7; 10 bases agree with TRBD2. In germline, CDR1 is MNHEY, CDR2 SVGAGI. This CDR3 is 14 amino acids long. Trimming took 6 bases from V and 3 from J; bases not matched to a gene: 5. The CDR3 loop is CASSSGLAHYEQYF. CDR3 bases: TGTGCCAGCAGCTCGGGACTAGCGCACTACGAGCAGTACTTC.

This chain links TRBV24-1 with TRBJ2-1; 12 bases match TRBD2. This CDR3 region has 15 residues. J gave up 8 bases and V 3 bases, and 4 bases lay outside the gene matches. The germline CDR1 and CDR2 sequences are KGHDR and SFDVKD. CDR3 loop: CATSDLAGGGHEQFF. As DNA, the CDR3 is TGTGCCACCAGTGATCTAGCGGGAGGGGGCCATGAGCAGTTCTTC.

V and J are TRBV6-5 and TRBJ1-4; D is unresolved. The V gene lost 6 bases and the J gene lost 4 bases, with 12 bases spanning the gap. From germline, CDR1 is MNHEY and CDR2 SVGAGI. The CDR3 is 14 amino acids. CDR3 sequence reads: CASSRDSYNEKLFF. CDR3 DNA sequence: TGTGCCAGCAGCCGGGATTCTTATAATGAAAAACTGTTTTTT.

V is TRBV12-3 or TRBV12-4 and J is TRBJ1-3; D is unclear. The CDR3 spans 13 residues. Trimming cost V 10 bases and J 4 bases, with 14 bases left between them. The CDR3 protein is CATKHSTGNTIYF. CDR3 nucleotides: TGTGCCACCAAACACAGTACCGGAAACACCATATATTTT.

The chain has TRBV9 and TRBJ2-1; possibly TRBD2 for D (5 bases). This CDR3 is 14 amino acids long. V shed 0 bases and J shed 1 base, with 5 bases lying between them. Germline V gene data show CDR1 as SGDLS and CDR2 as YYNGEE. The CDR3 reads CASSVAGSYNEQFF. In DNA form, the CDR3 reads TGTGCCAGCAGCGTAGCGGGGTCCTACAATGAGCAGTTCTTC.

The chain uses TRBV6-5 and TRBJ1-1, with 8 bases lining up with TRBD1. Germline CDR1 and CDR2: MNHEY and SVGAGI. The CDR3 spans 15 residues. Losses at the gene ends were 6 bases for V and 5 bases for J; bases not matched to a gene: 11. CDR3 residues: CASRLGQGRSTEAFF. CDR3 DNA: TGTGCCAGCAGACTCGGACAGGGCAGAAGTACTGAAGCTTTCTTT.

The J gene is TRBJ2-2, the V gene TRBV19; D possibly corresponds to TRBD2 (6 bases). Per the germline V gene, CDR1 is LNHDA and CDR2 is SQIVND (reference sequence). Trimming took 7 bases from V and 6 from J, leaving 15 bases between them. The CDR3 length is 14 residues. The CDR3 DNA is TGTGCCAGTACCCCGGGCGGGGCCCCCGGGGAGCTGTTTTTT. Translated, it gives CASTPGGAPGELFF. The full variable domain, with the rest looked up from reference TRBV19 and TRBJ2-2, is DGGITQSPKYLFRKEGQNVTLSCEQNLNHDAMYWYRQDPGQGLRLIYYSQIVNDFQKGDIAEGYSVSREKKESFPLTVTSAQKNPTAFYLCASTPGGAPGELFFGEGSRLTVL.

V gene TRBV5-4 combines with J gene TRBJ2-7, with 9 nucleotides matching TRBD1. V lost 4 bases to trimming and J lost 2 bases; unmatched junction nucleotides: 4. Germline V gives CDR1 SGHNT, CDR2 YYREEE (reference sequence). The CDR3 runs to 14 residues. The CDR3 bases are TGTGCCAGCAGCCGGGACAGGGCCACCTACGAGCAGTACTTC. Amino acid sequence: CASSRDRATYEQYF. Variable domain in full (rest from reference TRBV5-4 and TRBJ2-7): ETGVTQSPTHLIKTRGQQVTLRCSSQSGHNTVSWYQQALGQGPQFIFQYYREEENGRGNFPPRFSGLQFPNYSSELNVNALELDDSALYLCASSRDRATYEQYFGPGTRLTVT.

The CDR3 sequence: CASGLVTGLSSGANVLTF. DNA for the CDR3: TGTGCTAGTGGTTTGGTGACAGGGCTGTCCTCTGGGGCCAACGTCCTGACTTTC. The V gene is TRBV12-5, the J gene TRBJ2-6; 7 bases fit TRBD1. This CDR3 contains 18 residues. Trimming at V came to 0 bases and at J to 0 bases, leaving 5 bases not matched to a gene. CDR1 LGHNT and CDR2 FRNRAP come from the germline V gene. Full variable domain (outside the CDR3, taken from reference TRBV12-5 and TRBJ2-6): DARVTQTPRHKVTEMGQEVTMRCQPILGHNTVFWYRQTMMQGLELLAYFRNRAPLDDSGMPKDRFSAEMPDATLATLKIQPSEPRDSAVYFCASGLVTGLSSGANVLTFGAGSRLTVL.

The chain links TRBV9 to TRBJ2-1; 7 bases match TRBD2. Germline-derived CDR1 and CDR2 are SGDLS and YYNGEE. The length of the CDR3 is 13 residues. The J segment lost 9 bases and the V segment lost 0 bases, leaving 3 bases of the junction unmatched. Here the CDR3 DNA reads TGTGCCAGCAGCGTAGAGCGGGACGGTGAGCAGTTCTTC. Protein sequence: CASSVERDGEQFF.

The chain is built from TRBV6-5 and TRBJ1-2; 9 positions agree with TRBD1. This CDR3 has 15 residues. The J segment lost 6 bases and the V segment lost 7 bases, leaving 12 bases of the junction unmatched. The germline CDR1 and CDR2 sequences are MNHEY and SVGAGI. The CDR3 here is CASIAAGQGRHGYTF. In DNA, the CDR3 is TGTGCCAGCATAGCTGCGGGACAGGGACGGCATGGCTACACCTTC.

This clone was recorded once. The chain is built from TRBV19 and TRBJ1-6; possible D gene TRBD1, 5 bases. This CDR3 has 15 amino acids. The V end was cut by 5 bases, the J end by 7 bases, with 15 bases between. Per the germline V gene, CDR1 is LNHDA and CDR2 is SQIVND (reference sequence). This CDR3 is CASSPVTGHNSPLHF. CDR3 DNA sequence: TGTGCCAGTAGTCCCGTAACAGGACACAATTCACCCCTCCACTTT.

The chain combines TRBV7-2 with TRBJ2-3; 13 nucleotides align to TRBD2. J was trimmed by 2 bases and V by 5 bases; bases with no gene match: 7. The CDR3 contains 17 residues. Germline V gene lookup returns CDR1 SGHTA and CDR2 FQGNSA. The CDR3 sequence is CASSPRLAGGLTDTQYF. In DNA, the CDR3 is TGTGCCAGCAGCCCCCGACTAGCGGGAGGCCTCACAGATACGCAGTATTTT.